This T cell receptor beta chain was found in a study of shared clonotypes between healthy human individuals. Across the whole study: Per donor, CD8 memory used one plate, CD8 naive used two, CD4 memory used three and CD4 naive used three.

Profiling relied on immunoSEQ multiplex PCR, and the TCRdb table lists in-frame clones only, not all of them. The profile shows over 300,000 clones, 80% to 90% of them singletons. The CDR3 loop spans 18 amino acids. Looked up from germline, CDR1 is MDHEN and CDR2 is SYDVKM. V shed 3 bases and J shed 0 bases, with 15 bases lying between them. Recent vaccinations or acute infections were absent in the healthy HIV-negative adult donors. The chain combines TRBV28 with TRBJ1-6, with D possibly matching TRBD1 (5 bases). The TCR comes from a man aged 18 to 30 in good health. The sequenced sample was memory CD8+ T cells sorted from blood. Noted subset: CD45RO+ cells pooled with CCR7-negative TemRA cells. The CDR3 nucleotides read TGTGCCAGCAGTTTGGGACGGGGATCCAGCTCCTATAATTCACCCCTCCACTTT. Translated, it gives CASSLGRGSSSYNSPLHF.